A single sample is the source of the 3 T cell receptor beta chains below, sequenced in a study of cytomegalovirus exposure and HLA in healthy donors. PCR used 60 Vbeta primers and 13 Jbeta primers. Measured with immunoSEQ multiplex PCR; TCRdb has only the in-frame clones, and not every one. The repertoire holds tens of thousands of clones, with around 64% as singletons. What was sequenced was PBMCs. These receptors all stem from a man aged 35 to 55 in good health and CMV-seropositive.

CDR3 protein: CASSPTLYTEAFF. The CDR3 DNA follows: TGTGCCAGCAGCCCGACATTGTACACTGAAGCTTTCTTT. This sequence joins TRBV6-5 and TRBJ1-1, with D hard to call. The germline V and J ends were trimmed by 6 bases and 3 bases, with 11 bases remaining between them. This CDR3 has 13 residues. The germline gives CDR1 MNHEY, CDR2 SVGAGI.

The rearrangement links TRBV2 to TRBJ2-1, with D possibly being TRBD1 (7 bases). Germline CDR1 reads SNHLY; CDR2 reads FYNNEI. Deletions cut 7 bases from V and 2 bases from J, with 24 bases between. CDR3 length: 18 residues. CDR3 sequence: CASIVEGAAVDPYNEQFF. The CDR3, as DNA: TGTGCCAGCATTGTGGAGGGGGCGGCGGTGGATCCCTACAATGAGCAGTTCTTC.

This clone has a count of ten or more. The CDR3 region is CASSYLTGELFF. The CDR3 nucleotides are TGTGCCAGCAGTTATCTCACCGGGGAGCTGTTTTTT. V is TRBV28 and J is TRBJ2-2; D unclear. Germline V gene data show CDR1 as MDHEN and CDR2 as SYDVKM. The V and J ends lost 4 bases and 4 bases respectively, with 4 bases between them. This CDR3 has 12 amino acids.